This T cell receptor beta chain was captured in a study of blood T cell repertoires in COVID-19. After removal of 4 bases from V and 3 bases from J, the junction contained 4 bases not matched to a gene. Germline V CDR1 and CDR2: PRHDT, FYEKMQ (reference sequence). The CDR3 is 15 amino acids. Participant ages covered about 18 to 89 years across around 22 US areas. In assigning cohorts, the study relied on participant-reported clinical history. Assay: immunoSEQ multiplex PCR; the TCRdb copy retains only in-frame clones and omits some. This repertoire shows hundreds of thousands of clones, 70% to 90% found once; its top ten account for roughly 3.3%.

The chain uses TRBV13 and TRBJ1-2; 11 bases are shared with TRBD1. The material sequenced was PBMCs or T cells enriched from blood (not recorded which). The clonotype was recovered from a woman aged 50 to 60 in a cohort exposed to, infected with or recovered from COVID-19 (not recorded which). The CDR3 loop reads CASSSLGQGDYGYTF. The CDR3 DNA sequence: TGTGCCAGCAGCTCCCTGGGACAGGGGGACTATGGCTACACCTTC.